The subject of this entry is one T cell receptor beta chain. The antigen is not known. The sample comes from a study of cytomegalovirus exposure and HLA in healthy donors. Study findings and constraints: Under in vitro conditions, a few CMV-associated chains were confirmed as specific for CMV antigens.

This PCR relied on a set of 60 Vbeta primers and 13 Jbeta primers. Some clones are missing from TCRdb's copy, which holds only in-frame ones; the method was immunoSEQ multiplex PCR. The sample includes more than 80,000 clones, roughly 80% of them seen just once. This CDR3 has 13 amino acids. The germline CDR1 and CDR2 sequences are ENHRY and SYGVKD. V shed 11 bases and J 4 bases; nucleotides not matched to a gene: 6. The sequence was obtained from a man aged 35 to 55 in good health and CMV-seronegative. This chain joins TRBV10-3 and TRBJ1-3, with TRBD1 matching 9 bases. Sequenced sample: PBMCs. The CDR3 coding sequence is TGTGCCTCGGGTGGACAGGGGGGAAACACCATATATTTT. Translated: CASGGQGGNTIYF.